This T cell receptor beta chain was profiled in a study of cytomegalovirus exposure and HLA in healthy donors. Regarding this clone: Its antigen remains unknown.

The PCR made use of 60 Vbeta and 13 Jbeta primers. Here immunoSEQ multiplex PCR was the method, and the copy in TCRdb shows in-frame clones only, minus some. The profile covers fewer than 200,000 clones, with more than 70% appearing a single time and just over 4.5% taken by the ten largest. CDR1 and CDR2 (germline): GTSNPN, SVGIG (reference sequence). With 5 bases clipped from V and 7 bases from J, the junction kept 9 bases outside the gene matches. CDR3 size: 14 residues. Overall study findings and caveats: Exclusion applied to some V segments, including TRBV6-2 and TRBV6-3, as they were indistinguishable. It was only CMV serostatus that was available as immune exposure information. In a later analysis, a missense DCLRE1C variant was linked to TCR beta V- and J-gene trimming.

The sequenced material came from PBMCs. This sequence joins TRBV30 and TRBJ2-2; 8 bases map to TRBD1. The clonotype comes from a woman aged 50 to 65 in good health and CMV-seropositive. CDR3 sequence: CAWVSTGDHGELFF. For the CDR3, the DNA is TGTGCCTGGGTCTCGACAGGGGATCACGGGGAGCTGTTTTTT. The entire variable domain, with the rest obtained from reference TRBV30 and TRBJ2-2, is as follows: SQTIHQWPATLVQPVGSPLSLECTVEGTSNPNLYWYRQAAGRGLQLLFYSVGIGQISSEVPQNLSASRPQDRQFILSSKKLLLSDSGFYLCAWVSTGDHGELFFGEGSRLTVL.